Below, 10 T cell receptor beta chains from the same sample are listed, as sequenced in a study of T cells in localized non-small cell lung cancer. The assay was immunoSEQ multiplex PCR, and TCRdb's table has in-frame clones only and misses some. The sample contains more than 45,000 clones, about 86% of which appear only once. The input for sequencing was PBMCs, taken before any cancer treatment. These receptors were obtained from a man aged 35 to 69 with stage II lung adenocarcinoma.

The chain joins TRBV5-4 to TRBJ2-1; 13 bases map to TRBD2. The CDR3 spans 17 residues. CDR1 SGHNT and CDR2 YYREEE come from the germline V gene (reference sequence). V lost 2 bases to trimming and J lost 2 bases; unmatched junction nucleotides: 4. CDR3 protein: CASSLLAGGPAYNEQFF. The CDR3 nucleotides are TGTGCCAGCAGCTTACTAGCGGGGGGGCCTGCCTACAATGAGCAGTTCTTC.

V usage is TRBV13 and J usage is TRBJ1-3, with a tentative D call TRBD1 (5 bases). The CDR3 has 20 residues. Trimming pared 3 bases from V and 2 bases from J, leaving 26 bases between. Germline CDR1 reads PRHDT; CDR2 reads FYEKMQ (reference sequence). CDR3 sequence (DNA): TGTGCCAGCAGCTTCAAACCGTTTTTGGGGGGTATTGGAGCTGGAAACACCATATATTTT. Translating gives CASSFKPFLGGIGAGNTIYF.

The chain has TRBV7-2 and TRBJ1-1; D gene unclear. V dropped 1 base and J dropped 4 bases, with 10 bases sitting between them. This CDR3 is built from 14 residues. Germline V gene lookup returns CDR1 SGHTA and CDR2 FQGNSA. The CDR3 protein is CASSLVPASTEAFF. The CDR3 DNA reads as TGTGCCAGCAGCTTAGTTCCGGCGTCCACTGAAGCTTTCTTT.

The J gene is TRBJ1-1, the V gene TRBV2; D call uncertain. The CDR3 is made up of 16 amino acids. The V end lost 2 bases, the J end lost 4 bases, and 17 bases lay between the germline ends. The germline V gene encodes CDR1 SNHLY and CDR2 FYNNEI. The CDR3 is CASSEPKTKRSTEAFF. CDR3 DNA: TGTGCCAGCAGTGAACCGAAAACTAAAAGGAGCACTGAAGCTTTCTTT.

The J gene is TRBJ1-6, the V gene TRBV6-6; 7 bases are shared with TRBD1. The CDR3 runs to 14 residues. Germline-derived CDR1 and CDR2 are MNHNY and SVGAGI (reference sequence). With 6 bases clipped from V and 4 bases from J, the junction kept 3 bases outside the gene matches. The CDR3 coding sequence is TGTGCCAGCAGCTGGGGACAGTATAATTCACCCCTCCACTTT. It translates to CASSWGQYNSPLHF.

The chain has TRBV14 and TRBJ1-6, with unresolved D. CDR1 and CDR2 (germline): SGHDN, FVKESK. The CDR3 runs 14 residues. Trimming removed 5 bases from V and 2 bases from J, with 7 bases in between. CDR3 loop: CASSWQAYNSPLHF. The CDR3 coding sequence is TGTGCCAGCAGCTGGCAGGCCTATAATTCACCCCTCCACTTT.

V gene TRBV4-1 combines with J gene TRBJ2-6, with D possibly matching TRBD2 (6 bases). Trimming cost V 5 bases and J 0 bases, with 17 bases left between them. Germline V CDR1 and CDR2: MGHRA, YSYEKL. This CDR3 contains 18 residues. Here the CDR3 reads CASSYELGLYSGANVLTF. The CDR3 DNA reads TGCGCCAGCAGCTATGAACTGGGACTGTACTCTGGGGCCAACGTCCTGACTTTC.

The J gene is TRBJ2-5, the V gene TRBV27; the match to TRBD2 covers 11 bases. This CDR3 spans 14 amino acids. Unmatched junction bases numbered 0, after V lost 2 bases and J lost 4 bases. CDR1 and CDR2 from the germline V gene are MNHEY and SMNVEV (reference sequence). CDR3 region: CASSLGLAGETQYF. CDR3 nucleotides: TGTGCCAGCAGTTTAGGACTAGCGGGAGAGACCCAGTACTTC.

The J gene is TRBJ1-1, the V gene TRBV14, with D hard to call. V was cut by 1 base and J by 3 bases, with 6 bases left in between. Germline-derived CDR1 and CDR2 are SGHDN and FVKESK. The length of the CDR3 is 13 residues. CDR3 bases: TGTGCCAGCAGCCAAGGAAGATACACTGAAGCTTTCTTT. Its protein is CASSQGRYTEAFF.

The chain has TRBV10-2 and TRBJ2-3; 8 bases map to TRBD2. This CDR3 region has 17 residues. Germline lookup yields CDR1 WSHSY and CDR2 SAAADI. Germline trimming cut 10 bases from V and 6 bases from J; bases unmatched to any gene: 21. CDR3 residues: CATSKGAGGGFTDTQYF. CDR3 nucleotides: TGCGCCACCAGCAAAGGAGCGGGCGGGGGGTTCACTGATACGCAGTATTTT.